The text below deals with one T cell receptor (beta chain). Its antigen is currently not known. One base away there is no much larger clone; base qualities are not given. The record originates from a study of Ad26.COV2.S vaccination and SARS-CoV-2 variants (dated by TCRdb to the early 2020s). Turning to the overall study: Vaccine-arm donors were drawn from COV1001, a multicentre, randomized, double-blind, placebo-controlled phase I-IIa trial of Ad26.COV2.S in healthy adults. Blinding of investigators to trial group allocation was maintained during experiments and outcome assessment. A total of some 30 samples were included in the TCR-sequenced set, comprising approximately 20 Ad26.COV2.S vaccine recipients, 5 placebo recipients and 8 SARS-CoV-2 convalescent individuals. Sequencing of the TCRbeta repertoire served to evaluate the specificity and breadth of SARS-CoV-2-reactive T cell receptors following Ad26.COV2.S vaccination. Dosing of Ad26.COV2.S was intramuscular, at either 5x10^10 or 1x10^11 viral particles, delivered as one shot or as two shots spaced 56 days apart. Trial participants were randomized into five groups of five, in which low-dose or high-dose Ad26.COV2.S was given once or twice, or placebo was given on both occasions.

The treatment or condition label here, explained by the study, means: around 19 received Ad26.COV2.S at low or high dose, single or two shots; several received placebo; per-sample allocation not given. For vaccine and placebo recipients, the sequenced repertoires came from samples collected on day 63 after the first injection. Between 29 July and 7 August 2020, Cohort 1b enrolled 25 adults aged 18-55 years at one site in Boston, USA. Ad26.COV2.S was a replication-incompetent adenovirus type 26 vector expressing a prefusion-stabilized SARS-CoV-2 spike protein from the original Wuhan strain. The immunoSEQ Assay was the method used to sequence TCRbeta CDR3 regions. After extraction, genomic DNA underwent amplification by bias-controlled multiplex PCR, followed by high-throughput sequencing. On the authors' methods: Collapsing and filtering of sequences were performed to quantify the absolute abundance of each unique TCRbeta CDR3 region. Usable DNA was measured by amplifying reference genes present in all nucleated cells, and TCRbeta template counts were normalized to that usable DNA to estimate T cell fraction. Repertoire TCRs were annotated as SARS-CoV-2-specific by exact matching of V gene, CDR3 amino acid sequence and J gene to a known reactive TCR set. The reference SARS-CoV-2 TCR set was obtained from MIRA and was filtered for enrichment in COVID-19-positive ImmuneCODE repertoires, whereby public or cross-reactive TCRs were removed. Drawing on the MIRA antigens, annotated TCRs were analysed further at the level of specific ORF or position within ORF. Breadth was defined as annotated unique rearrangements over total unique productive rearrangements; depth was the summed frequency of those rearrangements. Two-sided Wilcoxon rank-sum tests were applied when comparing TCR breadth between groups. The source is immuneACCESS, and TCRdb retained only in-frame sequences with V and J called. Part of the clones is not carried over; for the studies checked, unresolved V genes explain less than half of this, and the remainder is unexplained. V, J and clone size are those of that table, while D and trimming were read from the DNA. The sample contains under 250,000 clones, around 90% of them found a single time. Roughly 3% of the sample is taken by the ten largest.

The study at large found these results: Ad26.COV2.S recipients had higher spike-specific TCR breadth than placebo recipients (P = 0.0014). The authors noted that the TCR breadth and depth analyses may have underestimated total T cell responses. Comparing responses between vaccine doses or regimens was not something the study was powered to do. Substantial breadth of spike-specific CD8+ and CD4+ T cell responses was reported after vaccination. Non-spike TCR breadth was comparable between vaccine and placebo recipients, consistent with the vaccine containing only spike.

The TCR sequence derives from a person between 18 and 65 years old who received the Ad26.COV2.S COVID-19 vaccine or a placebo. The sample consisted of peripheral blood, taken in a trial of Ad26.COV2.S vaccine versus placebo.

The CDR3 reads as follows: CASSRQKVATNEKLFF. The DNA sequence reads TGCGCCAGCAGCCGGCAAAAGGTTGCAACTAATGAAAAACTGTTTTTT. The chain joins TRBV4-3 to TRBJ1-4; the D gene is unclear. CDR1 and CDR2 are read off the germline V gene as LGHNA and YSLEER. The V end loses 4 bases and the J end loses 0 bases, and a stretch of 12 bases separates them. Its CDR3 holds 16 amino acids, cysteine through phenylalanine. CDR3 DNA is the only sequence kept; it has 48 bases, read in frame from the first base.